This T cell receptor beta chain is from a study of early T cells in non-severe SARS-CoV-2 infection (dated by TCRdb to about 2021). The study in broad terms: TCR sequencing used bulk RNA from unsorted whole blood, so alpha and beta chains could not be paired. Beyond this particular receptor, the publication reports: VDJdb matching was skewed toward anti-spike CD8 responses and likely underestimated virus-specific expansions, missing private and CD4 specificities.

Set within a cohort of healthcare workers in London, UK, this nested case-control study involved weekly PCR testing of nasopharyngeal swabs along with blood sampling. Healthcare workers were enrolled in the week of the UK lockdown, from 23 to 31 March 2020, and were followed every week for up to 16 weeks. Comment on this clonotype: No antigen is known for it. Per-base qualities were not stored, and no clone one base away is much larger.

The germline V gene provides CDR1 KGHSH and CDR2 LQKENI. From the cysteine up to the phenylalanine, the CDR3 has a length of 16 residues. The read is trimmed to its CDR3 DNA, 48 bases read in frame from base 1. V lost 4 bases and J lost 0 bases; the stretch between them is 13 bases long. The receptor library was made with 5' RACE. TCRdb records NextSeq 500 as the sequencer. To correct for sequencing error and PCR bias, the TCR library protocol tagged individual cDNA molecules with unique molecular identifiers. Sequencing covered both TCR alpha and beta chains, and within each sample the abundances of alpha and beta sequences were tightly co-correlated. As for the original processing: V gene, J gene and CDR3 annotation of TCR sequences was performed with Decombinator V4. Expanded TCRs were defined as changing significantly between any two time points under a Poisson model with p below 0.0001. TCR abundances were normalised to the total number of TCRs sequenced per sample and expressed as counts per million. MAIT TCRs were defined by TRAV1-2 paired with TRAJ12, TRAJ20 or TRAJ33, and iNKT TCRs by TRAV10 paired with TRAJ18. VDJdb, accessed 1 November 2021, was searched for CMV, EBV and SARS-CoV-2 annotated TCRs, excluding TCRs annotated for multiple antigens. TCRdb cleaned the public reads at Q25 with fastp, built clones with MiXCR and kept in-frame beta chains. CDR3 protein duplicates are merged, each entry listing the most common genes and DNA. The V and J calls and clone size come from TCRdb's table, not from the authors' own analysis. The sample table shows more than 95,000 distinct CDR3 sequences, and 14% to 15% are seen once. Of the sample, 21% falls within the top ten clones.

The source is an adult who was a healthcare worker with PCR-confirmed SARS-CoV-2 infection or an uninfected control (not recorded which). The chain was built from TRBV18 and TRBJ1-3; no D gene call is confident. The material sequenced was whole blood. CDR3 region: CASSQSGSISGNTIYF. The nucleotide sequence is TGTGCCAGCTCACAATCCGGGTCCATCTCTGGAAACACCATATATTTT.